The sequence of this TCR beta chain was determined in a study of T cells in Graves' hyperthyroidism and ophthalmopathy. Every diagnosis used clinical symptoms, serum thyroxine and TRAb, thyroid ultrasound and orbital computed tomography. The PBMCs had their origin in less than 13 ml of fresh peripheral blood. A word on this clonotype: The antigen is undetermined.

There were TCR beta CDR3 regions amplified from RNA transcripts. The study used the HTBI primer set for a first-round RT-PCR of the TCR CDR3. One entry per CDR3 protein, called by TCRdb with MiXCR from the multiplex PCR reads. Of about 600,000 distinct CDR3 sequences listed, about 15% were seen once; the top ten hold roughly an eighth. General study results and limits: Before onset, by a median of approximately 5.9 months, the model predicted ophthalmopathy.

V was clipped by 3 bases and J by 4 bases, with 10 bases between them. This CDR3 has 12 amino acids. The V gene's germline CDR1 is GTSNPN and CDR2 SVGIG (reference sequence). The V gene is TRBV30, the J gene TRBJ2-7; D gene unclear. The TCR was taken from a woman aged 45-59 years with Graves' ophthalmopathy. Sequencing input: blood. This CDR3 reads CAWSPGRYEQYF. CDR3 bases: TGTGCCTGGAGCCCGGGCCGATACGAGCAGTACTTC.